The 30 T cell receptor beta chains below all came from one sample that was sequenced in a study of T cells in Graves' hyperthyroidism and ophthalmopathy. Template material for amplifying TCR beta CDR3 regions consisted of RNA transcripts. The study used the HTBI primer set for a first-round RT-PCR of the TCR CDR3. TCRdb used MiXCR to reprocess the multiplex PCR reads, holding one entry per CDR3 protein. The sample lists hundreds of thousands of distinct CDR3 sequences; 35% to 45% were seen once. The sample consisted of blood. The receptors shown here come from a man younger than 35 with Graves' hyperthyroidism.

This clonotype was picked up many times. The rearrangement uses TRBV7-6 and TRBJ2-7; 7 positions match TRBD2. Germline trimming cut 5 bases from V and 5 bases from J; bases unmatched to any gene: 3. Looked up from germline, CDR1 is SGHVS and CDR2 is FNYEAQ. The CDR3 is 12 residues long. DNA of the CDR3: TGTGCCAGCAGCACGGGAGGCGACGAGCAGTACTTC. Its translation is CASSTGGDEQYF.

The chain has TRBV4-3 and TRBJ2-7, with D possibly being TRBD1 (6 bases). Germline V gene lookup returns CDR1 LGHNA and CDR2 YSLEER. Between the trimmed V and J ends, which lost 0 bases and 6 bases, there was a span of 21 bases. The CDR3 totals 17 residues. For the CDR3, the DNA is TGCGCCAGCAGCCAAGATCAGGGGCTAGCCTTAGGTCCCGAGCAGTACTTC. Its translation: CASSQDQGLALGPEQYF.

The CDR3 here is CASNEGIGTETQHF. As DNA, the CDR3 is TGTGCCAGCAACGAAGGGATCGGTACGGAGACCCAGCATTTT. The chain has TRBV9 and TRBJ1-5, with D unclear. Per the germline V gene, CDR1 is SGDLS and CDR2 is YYNGEE. V was cut by 6 bases and J by 11 bases, with 21 bases left in between. The CDR3 length is 14 residues.

The chain carries TRBV5-6 and TRBJ1-3, with D perhaps matching TRBD1 (6 bases). The CDR3 totals 17 residues. Germline lookup yields CDR1 SGHDT and CDR2 YYEEEE. V was shortened by 3 bases and J by 8 bases, with 24 bases between the two germline ends. This CDR3 reads CASSSPGQRHYGYTIYF. DNA for the CDR3: TGTGCCAGCAGCTCGCCCGGACAGCGACACTATGGCTACACCATATATTTT.

The chain recombines TRBV5-1 with TRBJ1-2; D unclear. Looked up from germline, CDR1 is SGHRS and CDR2 is YFSETQ. CDR3 size: 12 residues. Trimming pared 8 bases from V and 0 bases from J, leaving 8 bases between. This chain's CDR3 is CASAPANYGYTF. The CDR3 nucleotides read TGCGCCAGTGCCCCAGCTAACTATGGCTACACCTTC.

A word on this clonotype: The junction and the germline gene differ at one end; a read error may be behind it. The CDR3 nucleotides are TGCGCCAGCAGCTTGGAACCTAGCGACGAAGGGCAGTGCTTC. Amino acid sequence: CASSLEPSDEGQCF. The rearrangement links TRBV5-1 to TRBJ2-7, with D perhaps matching TRBD2 (6 bases). Germline V CDR1 and CDR2: SGHRS, YFSETQ. The CDR3 spans 14 residues.

The V gene is TRBV7-2, the J gene TRBJ1-2; D is unclear. CDR3 length: 12 residues. Deletions cut 5 bases from V and 6 bases from J, with 10 bases between. The germline V gene has CDR1 SGHTA and CDR2 FQGNSA. The CDR3 DNA follows: TGTGCCAGCAGCCTGCACACTGATGGCTACACCTTC. It is translated as CASSLHTDGYTF.

A remark on this clonotype: An end of the junction does not agree with germline; a read error may underlie this. Written as DNA, the CDR3 is TGTGCCAGCAGCCAGGTACAACAGGGTCGAGACACTGAAGCTTTCTTT. As protein: CASSQVQQGRDTEAFF. The chain joins TRBV4-1 to TRBJ1-1, with a tentative D call TRBD1 (6 bases). The CDR3 sequence is 16 residues long. Germline lookup yields CDR1 MGHRA and CDR2 YSYEKL.

The rearrangement links TRBV10-3 to TRBJ1-6; the D gene is possibly TRBD1 (5 bases). Germline V gene sequence: CDR1 ENHRY, CDR2 SYGVKD. Trimming removed 0 bases at V and 7 bases at J, with 10 bases between. The CDR3 sequence is 15 residues long. The CDR3 region is CAISESGLPNSPLHF. The CDR3 nucleotides are TGTGCCATCAGTGAGTCGGGACTCCCGAATTCACCCCTCCACTTT.

This clonotype was seen a handful of times. The rearrangement joins TRBV29-1 to TRBJ2-7, with D maybe TRBD1 (6 bases). Between the trimmed V and J ends, which lost 6 bases and 0 bases, there was a span of 15 bases. The CDR3 extends over 14 amino acids. Germline V gene sequence: CDR1 SQVTM, CDR2 ANQGSEA. The CDR3 loop reads CSVSGTYDSYEQYF. In nucleotides, the CDR3 is TGCAGCGTATCCGGGACATATGACTCCTACGAGCAGTACTTC.

There are many counts of this clonotype. J is TRBJ1-4 and V is TRBV29-1; the D gene is possibly TRBD1 (6 bases). Trimming shortened V by 6 bases and J by 8 bases, and 16 bases separated the two germline ends. The CDR3 is 13 amino acids. From germline, CDR1 is SQVTM and CDR2 ANQGSEA. The CDR3 is CSVAGDVGEKLFF. CDR3 sequence (DNA): TGCAGCGTAGCAGGGGATGTAGGAGAAAAACTGTTTTTT.

This clonotype has more than one count but fewer than ten. CDR3 sequence (DNA): TGTGCCAGCAGTTACAGGGGGACAGTCGAGGGGTCACCCCTCCACTTT. Its protein is CASSYRGTVEGSPLHF. The J gene is TRBJ1-6, the V gene TRBV6-5; 7 positions agree with TRBD1. CDR3 length equals 16 residues. V lost 2 bases to trimming and J lost 10 bases; unmatched junction nucleotides: 11. Germline V lookup: CDR1 MNHEY, CDR2 SVGAGI.

V usage is TRBV12-3 or TRBV12-4 and J usage is TRBJ1-2; 10 bases match TRBD1. The CDR3 runs to 14 residues. With V trimmed by 5 bases and J by 6 bases, 6 bases remained unmatched. The CDR3 region has the DNA TGTGCCAGCAGTCCGACAGGGGGCAGCCATGGCTACACCTTC. This sequence encodes CASSPTGGSHGYTF.

This rearrangement joins TRBV5-1 to TRBJ2-7; D unclear. CDR1 is SGHRS, CDR2 YFSETQ, per germline. V lost 4 bases and J lost 3, with 14 bases in between. The CDR3 is 14 residues long. CDR3 coding DNA: TGCGCCAGCAGCCCGGACGTGTTTTACTACGAGCAGTACTTC. It is translated as CASSPDVFYYEQYF.

The rearrangement links TRBV2 to TRBJ1-2; no clear D. The CDR3 contains 13 residues. The V end was cut by 6 bases, the J end by 5 bases, with 13 bases between. Germline values: CDR1 SNHLY, CDR2 FYNNEI. CDR3 in amino acids: CASRGAGRYGYTF. CDR3 bases: TGTGCCAGCAGAGGCGCTGGCCGGTATGGCTACACCTTC.

This clonotype has just one count. The chain joins TRBV7-3 to TRBJ2-7, with TRBD2 matching over 9 bases. V was pared by 2 bases and J by 1 base, with 9 bases of the junction left unmatched. This CDR3 is built from 17 residues. The V gene's germline CDR1 is SGHTA and CDR2 FQGTGA. The CDR3 sequence: CASSLVYSTSGSYEQYF. In nucleotides, the CDR3 is TGTGCCAGCAGCTTAGTCTATAGCACTAGCGGGTCCTACGAGCAGTACTTC.

The CDR3 reads CASSFWSGGNTGELFF. As DNA, the CDR3 is TGTGCCAGCAGTTTTTGGTCCGGGGGGAACACCGGGGAGCTGTTTTTT. The rearrangement links TRBV12-3 or TRBV12-4 to TRBJ2-2, with D perhaps TRBD2 (6 bases). V lost 3 bases and J lost 1, with 12 bases in between. The CDR3 runs to 16 residues.

This clonotype has only a few counts. The chain has TRBV6-1 and TRBJ1-2; a weak D match, TRBD1 (6 bases). Trimming shortened V by 5 bases and J by 8 bases, and 18 bases separated the two germline ends. CDR1 and CDR2 from the germline V gene are MNHNS and SASEGT. The CDR3 is 14 residues long. The CDR3 DNA reads as TGTGCCAGCAGTCCGGAGACAGGCCTGAGGGGCTACACCTTC. Translation gives CASSPETGLRGYTF.

This clonotype was observed many times. V is TRBV19 and J is TRBJ1-5, with a tentative D call TRBD1 (5 bases). The CDR3 runs 14 residues. V was pared by 3 bases and J by 2 bases, with 8 bases between. Germline values: CDR1 LNHDA, CDR2 SQIVND (reference sequence). This chain's CDR3 is CASSIRGGNQPQHF. Here the CDR3 DNA reads TGTGCCAGTAGTATCCGAGGGGGCAATCAGCCCCAGCATTTT.

This clonotype appeared a few times. CDR3 sequence (DNA): TGTGCCAGCAGCTTCTTTCTAGTCAGAACCGGGGAGCTGTTTTTT. It codes for CASSFFLVRTGELFF. The chain combines TRBV7-9 with TRBJ2-2; D unclear. V gave up 3 bases and J gave up 5 bases, with 13 bases separating them. Germline values: CDR1 SEHNR, CDR2 FQNEAQ (reference sequence). The CDR3 has 15 amino acids.

This chain joins TRBV12-3 or TRBV12-4 and TRBJ2-2, with a tentative D call TRBD2 (6 bases). Trimming shortened V by 3 bases and J by 11 bases, and 10 bases separated the two germline ends. This CDR3 is 12 amino acids long. CDR3 DNA: TGTGCCAGCAGTTTGATCGGGAGAGAGCTGTTTTTT. This gives the protein CASSLIGRELFF.

This clonotype was seen only a few times. This chain joins TRBV12-3 or TRBV12-4 and TRBJ1-4; no reliable D call. This CDR3 is built from 15 residues. Here the CDR3 reads CASGDTRTANEKLFF. The CDR3 coding sequence is TGTGCTAGTGGTGATACTAGGACTGCTAATGAAAAACTGTTTTTT.

The CDR3 region has the DNA TGTGCCAGCAGCTTCAACAGCCAAGAGACCCAGTACTTC. Translated: CASSFNSQETQYF. V is TRBV7-8 and J is TRBJ2-5; no definite D call. Between the trimmed V and J ends, which lost 3 bases and 1 base, there was a span of 6 bases. The germline gives CDR1 SGHVS, CDR2 FQNEAQ. The CDR3 spans 13 residues. Combining the CDR3 with reference TRBV7-8 and TRBJ2-5 gives the whole variable domain GAGVSQSPRYKVAKRGQDVALRCDPISGHVSLFWYQQALGQGPEFLTYFQNEAQLDKSGLPSDRFFAERPEGSVSTLKIQRTQQEDSAVYLCASSFNSQETQYFGPGTRLLVL.

The chain uses TRBV7-8 and TRBJ1-5, with a tentative D call TRBD1 (6 bases). The V end lost 6 bases, the J end lost 2 bases, and 17 bases lay between the germline ends. Germline V gene data show CDR1 as SGHVS and CDR2 as FQNEAQ. CDR3 length equals 16 residues. For the CDR3, the DNA is TGTGCCAGCAGTCCCCTAGGCGGGGGCGGCAATCAGCCCCAGCATTTT. Translation: CASSPLGGGGNQPQHF.

This clonotype was found many times. The chain has TRBV9 and TRBJ1-5; 7 nucleotides match TRBD1. This CDR3 has 15 amino acids. CDR1 and CDR2 (germline): SGDLS, YYNGEE. The ends lost 3 bases at V and 4 bases at J; junction bases unmatched: 7. For the CDR3, the DNA is TGTGCCAGCAGCGCGGAGACAGGGCATAATCAGCCCCAGCATTTT. Translated: CASSAETGHNQPQHF.

This clonotype was observed a few times. The rearrangement links TRBV4-1 to TRBJ1-5, with D uncertain. The CDR3 is 17 residues long. Germline CDR1 MGHRA, CDR2 YSYEKL. With 6 bases removed from V and 0 bases from J, the gap between germline ends came to 18 bases. The chain's CDR3 is CASSLLTGPYSNQPQHF. CDR3 DNA sequence: TGCGCCAGCAGTCTCCTGACCGGCCCGTATAGCAATCAGCCCCAGCATTTT.

The chain carries TRBV20-1 and TRBJ1-4; no definite D call. Germline V gene data show CDR1 as DFQATT and CDR2 as SNEGSKA (reference sequence). This CDR3 comprises 14 residues. The V gene lost 2 bases and the J gene lost 0 bases, with 7 bases spanning the gap. The CDR3 loop reads CSARRPSTNEKLFF. The CDR3 coding sequence is TGCAGTGCTAGAAGGCCCTCAACTAATGAAAAACTGTTTTTT.

This clonotype was counted only a few times. CDR3 coding DNA: TGCGCCAGCGGCTTCTCTTCCTACGAGCAGTACTTC. Its translation is CASGFSSYEQYF. V usage is TRBV10-1 and J usage is TRBJ2-7; D ambiguous. Germline V lookup: CDR1 WNHNN, CDR2 SYGVQD (reference sequence). The CDR3 is 12 amino acids. Between the trimmed V and J ends, which lost 8 bases and 1 base, there was a span of 9 bases.

This rearrangement joins TRBV19 to TRBJ1-2, with D possibly TRBD1 on 5 matching bases. Germline V CDR1 and CDR2: LNHDA, SQIVND (reference sequence). The CDR3 runs 14 residues. V was shortened by 6 bases and J by 4 bases, with 15 bases between the two germline ends. The CDR3 sequence is CASSPSGPAYGYTF. The CDR3 nucleotides are TGTGCCAGTAGCCCCTCGGGGCCCGCCTATGGCTACACCTTC.

Ten or more counts support this clonotype. As DNA, the CDR3 is TGTGCCAGCAGTTACTTTGGTCAGGGAGGCAATCAGCCCCAGCATTTT. Amino acid sequence: CASSYFGQGGNQPQHF. The J gene is TRBJ1-5, the V gene TRBV6-6, with D perhaps matching TRBD1 (5 bases). CDR3 length equals 16 residues. Trimming cost V 1 base and J 2 bases, with 12 bases left between them. Germline values: CDR1 MNHNY, CDR2 SVGAGI (reference sequence).